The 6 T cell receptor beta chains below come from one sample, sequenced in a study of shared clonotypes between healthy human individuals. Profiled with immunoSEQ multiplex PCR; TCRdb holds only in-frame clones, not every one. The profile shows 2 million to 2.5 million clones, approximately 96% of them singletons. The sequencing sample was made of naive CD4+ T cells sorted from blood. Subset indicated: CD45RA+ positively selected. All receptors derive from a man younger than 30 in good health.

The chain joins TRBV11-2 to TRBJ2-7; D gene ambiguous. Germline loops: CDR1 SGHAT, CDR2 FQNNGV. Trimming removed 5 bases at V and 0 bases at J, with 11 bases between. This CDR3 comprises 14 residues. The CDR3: CASSRTGNSYEQYF. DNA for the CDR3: TGTGCCAGCAGCCGGACGGGTAACTCCTACGAGCAGTACTTC.

CDR3 region: CASSRDTSRLNYGYTF. Written as DNA, the CDR3 is TGTGCCAGCAGTCGGGACACCAGCAGACTTAACTATGGCTACACCTTC. The J gene is TRBJ1-2, the V gene TRBV7-2, with a tentative D call TRBD1 (6 bases). This CDR3 has 16 residues. Trimming removed 6 bases at V and 1 base at J, with 18 bases between. The germline V gene encodes CDR1 SGHTA and CDR2 FQGNSA.

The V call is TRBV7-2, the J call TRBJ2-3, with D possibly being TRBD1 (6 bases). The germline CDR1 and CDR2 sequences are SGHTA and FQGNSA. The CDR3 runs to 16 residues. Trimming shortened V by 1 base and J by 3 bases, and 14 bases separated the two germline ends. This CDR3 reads CASSLGAGARTDTQYF. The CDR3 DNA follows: TGTGCCAGCAGCTTAGGAGCAGGGGCAAGGACAGATACGCAGTATTTT.

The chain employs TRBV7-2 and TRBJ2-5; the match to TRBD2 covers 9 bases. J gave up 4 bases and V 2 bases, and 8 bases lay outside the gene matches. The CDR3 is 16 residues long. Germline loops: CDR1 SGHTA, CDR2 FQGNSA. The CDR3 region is CASSLRVAGVRETQYF. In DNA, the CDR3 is TGTGCCAGCAGCTTAAGGGTAGCGGGAGTTCGAGAGACCCAGTACTTC.

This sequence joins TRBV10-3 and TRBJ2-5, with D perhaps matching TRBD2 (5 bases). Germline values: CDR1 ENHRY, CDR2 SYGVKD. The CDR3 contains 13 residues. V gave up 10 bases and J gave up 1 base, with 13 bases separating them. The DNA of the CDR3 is TGTGCCACCACCAGCGGCAGCCAAGAGACCCAGTACTTC. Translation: CATTSGSQETQYF.

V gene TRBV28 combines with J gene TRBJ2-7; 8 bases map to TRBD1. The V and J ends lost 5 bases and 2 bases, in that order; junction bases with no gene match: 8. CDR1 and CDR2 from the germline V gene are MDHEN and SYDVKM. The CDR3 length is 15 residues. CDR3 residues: CASSAPGGQAYEQYF. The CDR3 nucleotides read TGTGCCAGCAGTGCTCCCGGGGGACAGGCCTACGAGCAGTACTTC.